The source of this T cell receptor beta chain is a study of T cell responses to AZD1222 COVID-19 vaccine. Generated by immunoSEQ multiplex PCR, the TCRdb table keeps only in-frame clones and is missing some. The repertoire consists of 150,000 to 200,000 clones, with 85% to 95% occurring once and the leading ten covering about 3%. This CDR3 has 16 amino acids. Germline values: CDR1 SEHNR, CDR2 FQNEAQ (reference sequence). After removal of 1 base from V and 2 bases from J, the junction contained 4 bases not matched to a gene. The starting material was peripheral blood, obtained on day 0 of AZD1222 vaccination. This chain connects TRBV7-9 to TRBJ1-5; 8 nucleotides align to TRBD1. The clonotype originates from an adult in good health. The CDR3 DNA follows: TGTGCCAGCAGCTTAGGGACAGGGTCTGGCAATCAGCCCCAGCATTTT. It translates to CASSLGTGSGNQPQHF.